Below are 23 T cell receptor beta chains sequenced from a single sample in a study of neurological immune-mediated disorders. TCRdb passed the 5' RACE reads through MiXCR, listing each CDR3 protein once. The repertoire holds about 55,000 distinct CDR3 sequences, with 3.6% as singletons. Sequences were obtained from PBMCs. The source is a man aged 25 to 40 with multiple sclerosis.

This clonotype has ten or more counts. J is TRBJ2-3 and V is TRBV27, with D unresolved. The CDR3 consists of 14 residues. Looked up from germline, CDR1 is MNHEY and CDR2 is SMNVEV (reference sequence). The V end lost 2 bases, the J end lost 2 bases, and 8 bases lay between the germline ends. The chain's CDR3 is CASSLGLVTDTQYF. CDR3 coding DNA: TGTGCCAGCAGTTTAGGGCTAGTCACAGATACGCAGTATTTT.

This clonotype was picked up many times. The V gene is TRBV9, the J gene TRBJ2-4; 7 nucleotides line up with TRBD1. Trimming cost V 3 bases and J 0 bases; bases outside gene matches: 6. Germline CDR1 SGDLS, CDR2 YYNGEE. CDR3 length equals 16 residues. The CDR3 DNA follows: TGTGCCAGCAGCGAGGGGGCTGGGACAGCCAAAAACATTCAGTACTTC. Residues: CASSEGAGTAKNIQYF.

This clonotype was seen at least ten times. The rearrangement links TRBV28 to TRBJ2-6; 7 positions agree with TRBD1. Losses at the gene ends were 2 bases for V and 0 bases for J; bases not matched to a gene: 4. The CDR3 spans 17 residues. The germline CDR1 and CDR2 sequences are MDHEN and SYDVKM. CDR3 in DNA: TGTGCCAGCAGTTTAACAGGGGACCTCTCTGGGGCCAACGTCCTGACTTTC. This translates into CASSLTGDLSGANVLTF.

This clonotype has ten or more counts. The chain employs TRBV12-3 or TRBV12-4 and TRBJ2-7; the D gene is possibly TRBD2 (5 bases). V lost 2 bases to trimming and J lost 3 bases, with 8 bases between them. The CDR3 totals 13 residues. In nucleotides, the CDR3 is TGTGCCAGCAGTTTACGGGGAAACTACGAGCAGTACTTC. This translates into CASSLRGNYEQYF.

This clonotype was seen repeatedly, ten times or more. This chain joins TRBV10-3 and TRBJ2-5; unclear D gene. The CDR3 is 10 residues long. Germline CDR1 ENHRY, CDR2 SYGVKD. V was shortened by 7 bases and J by 6 bases, with 6 bases between the two germline ends. The DNA for the CDR3 is TGTGCCATCACGGTGAAGACCCAGTACTTC. Protein: CAITVKTQYF.

This clonotype came up many times. The chain links TRBV21-1 to TRBJ2-7; the table calls TRBD2, which could not be checked here. TRBV21-1 is reported as a pseudogene. This CDR3 has 17 amino acids. The CDR3: CASSKGHRRGGLKEQYF. CDR3 in DNA: TGTGCCAGCAGCAAAGGGCACCGGCGGGGGGGCCTAAAAGAGCAGTACTTC.

At least ten counts were recorded for this clonotype. The rearrangement links TRBV29-1 to TRBJ2-7; TRBD2 agrees at 8 bases. CDR1 is SQVTM and CDR2 is ANQGSEA in the germline V gene. The CDR3 contains 13 residues. V gave up 5 bases and J gave up 4 bases; unmatched junction bases: 7. CDR3 sequence reads: CSVTPGGPYEQYF. CDR3 DNA sequence: TGCAGCGTTACCCCGGGAGGGCCTTACGAGCAGTACTTC.

The chain employs TRBV28 and TRBJ2-7; 8 bases are shared with TRBD2. The length of the CDR3 is 14 residues. Trimming at V came to 3 bases and at J to 4 bases, leaving 5 bases not matched to a gene. Germline lookup yields CDR1 MDHEN and CDR2 SYDVKM. The CDR3 here is CASSFSLAVYEQYF. The CDR3 DNA reads TGTGCCAGCAGTTTTTCACTAGCGGTTTACGAGCAGTACTTC.

This clonotype occurred many times. The chain joins TRBV28 to TRBJ2-3, with D possibly matching TRBD1 (6 bases). The CDR3 totals 15 residues. Germline V gives CDR1 MDHEN, CDR2 SYDVKM. The V end lost 6 bases, the J end lost 3 bases, and 16 bases lay between the germline ends. The chain's CDR3 is CASSSGHFRTDTQYF. The DNA of the CDR3 is TGTGCCAGCAGCTCGGGACATTTTAGAACAGATACGCAGTATTTT.

In its sample, this clonotype was seen many times. J is TRBJ2-1 and V is TRBV20-1; 8 bases line up with TRBD2. The V gene's germline CDR1 is DFQATT and CDR2 SNEGSKA (reference sequence). This CDR3 is built from 14 residues. J lost 13 bases, V lost 0 bases, and 11 bases had no gene match. The CDR3 loop is CSARDRVSRGAQFF. The CDR3 DNA is TGCAGTGCTAGAGATAGGGTTTCGCGGGGGGCCCAGTTCTTC.

This clonotype was found many times. The V call is TRBV10-3, the J call TRBJ1-5; D is unclear. Trimming shortened V by 4 bases and J by 2 bases, and 9 bases separated the two germline ends. From germline, CDR1 is ENHRY and CDR2 SYGVKD. The CDR3 covers 14 residues. The CDR3 sequence is CAISGGGGNQPQHF. CDR3 nucleotides: TGTGCCATCAGTGGAGGTGGGGGCAATCAGCCCCAGCATTTT.

This clonotype was observed many times. The gene calls are TRBV2 and TRBJ2-7; TRBD1 matches 9 bases. The germline V gene encodes CDR1 SNHLY and CDR2 FYNNEI. There are 14 residues in the CDR3. The V and J ends lost 4 bases and 3 bases, in that order; junction bases with no gene match: 4. Here the CDR3 DNA reads TGTGCCAGCAGTGTCGAGACAGGGGGCTACGAGCAGTACTTC. Translating gives CASSVETGGYEQYF.

This clonotype was recorded many times. The chain joins TRBV5-5 to TRBJ1-3; 7 bases agree with TRBD1. V lost 5 bases, J lost 2 bases, and 4 bases stayed unmatched. Germline V gene data show CDR1 as SGHKS and CDR2 as YYEKEE (reference sequence). This CDR3 has 14 residues. The chain's CDR3 is CASRATGTGNTIYF. For the CDR3, the DNA is TGTGCCAGCAGGGCGACAGGGACTGGAAACACCATATATTTT.

Note on this clonotype: A much larger clone differs from this one at a single base, so this may be a read error. V usage is TRBV27 and J usage is TRBJ2-5, with D perhaps TRBD2 (5 bases). Germline V gene lookup returns CDR1 MNHEY and CDR2 SMNVEV (reference sequence). With 6 bases removed from V and 9 bases from J, the gap between germline ends came to 11 bases. The CDR3 is 11 amino acids. The CDR3 spells CASSHGESQYF. In DNA, the CDR3 is TGTGCCAGCAGCCATGGGGAGTCCCAGTACTTC.

This clonotype has at least ten counts. The chain uses TRBV27 and TRBJ2-1; D unclear. Trimming removed 7 bases at V and 6 bases at J, with 13 bases between. The CDR3 length is 13 residues. In germline, CDR1 is MNHEY, CDR2 SMNVEV (reference sequence). CDR3 amino acids: CASNGDGSNEQFF. In DNA form, the CDR3 reads TGTGCCAGCAACGGAGACGGTTCCAATGAGCAGTTCTTC.

This clonotype was recorded many times. The chain joins TRBV7-2 to TRBJ1-1; D remains unclear. This CDR3 region has 11 residues. Germline lookup yields CDR1 SGHTA and CDR2 FQGNSA. With 8 bases removed from V and 3 bases from J, the gap between germline ends came to 7 bases. The DNA for the CDR3 is TGTGCCAGCGGGATTGACACTGAAGCTTTCTTT. Its translation is CASGIDTEAFF.

This clonotype was counted at least ten times. The chain has TRBV5-1 and TRBJ1-1; D possibly corresponds to TRBD1 (6 bases). This CDR3 contains 19 residues. V lost 4 bases and J lost 2, with 27 bases in between. Germline lookup yields CDR1 SGHRS and CDR2 YFSETQ. As DNA, the CDR3 is TGCGCCAGCAGCAAGGGGACAAAGGCTGGGCGGGATACCAACACTGAAGCTTTCTTT. Its protein product is CASSKGTKAGRDTNTEAFF.

This clonotype came up a few times. The chain employs TRBV5-1 and TRBJ2-4; 8 bases agree with TRBD1. The CDR3 is 16 amino acids. With 5 bases clipped from V and 2 bases from J, the junction kept 9 bases outside the gene matches. Germline V lookup: CDR1 SGHRS, CDR2 YFSETQ. The CDR3 here is CASSTRQGRTKNIQYF. As DNA, the CDR3 is TGCGCCAGCAGTACTAGACAGGGGAGGACCAAAAACATTCAGTACTTC.

In its sample, this clonotype was seen many times. The rearrangement joins TRBV6-1 to TRBJ1-4; D not certain. V shed 4 bases and J shed 4 bases, with 10 bases lying between them. CDR1 MNHNS and CDR2 SASEGT come from the germline V gene. The length of the CDR3 is 14 residues. In DNA, the CDR3 is TGTGCCAGCAGTGTTCGGGCGAGTAATGAAAAACTGTTTTTT. It encodes CASSVRASNEKLFF.

This clonotype was picked up many times. The chain uses TRBV9 and TRBJ2-3; D remains ambiguous. V lost 3 bases and J lost 0, with 8 bases in between. Germline CDR1 and CDR2: SGDLS and YYNGEE. This CDR3 spans 14 amino acids. This CDR3 is CASSASASTDTQYF. The CDR3 DNA reads as TGTGCCAGCAGCGCCAGTGCTAGCACAGATACGCAGTATTTT.

This clonotype was picked up many times. The gene calls are TRBV2 and TRBJ1-4; D not certain. Trimming removed 1 base from V and 5 bases from J, with 8 bases in between. This CDR3 has 14 amino acids. The germline V gene encodes CDR1 SNHLY and CDR2 FYNNEI. The CDR3 is CASSEEDVNEKLFF. In nucleotides, the CDR3 is TGTGCCAGCAGTGAAGAGGACGTGAATGAAAAACTGTTTTTT.

This clonotype was observed at least ten times. V gene TRBV6-5 combines with J gene TRBJ2-7, with D perhaps TRBD2 (5 bases). Germline V gene data show CDR1 as MNHEY and CDR2 as SVGAGI. The CDR3 spans 16 residues. V was cut by 0 bases and J by 2 bases, with 14 bases left in between. The CDR3 here is CASSYSPGSLPYEQYF. The CDR3 bases are TGTGCCAGCAGTTACTCGCCGGGATCCCTCCCCTACGAGCAGTACTTC.

This clonotype has a count of ten or more. The chain recombines TRBV20-1 with TRBJ2-7, with D perhaps TRBD1 or TRBD2 (6 bases each). The CDR3 sequence is 15 residues long. The germline V gene encodes CDR1 DFQATT and CDR2 SNEGSKA (reference sequence). V lost 8 bases to trimming and J lost 0 bases, with 20 bases between them. CDR3 bases: TGCAGTTCCACCCGGGGGCTGTCCAGCTCCTACGAGCAGTACTTC. Amino acids: CSSTRGLSSSYEQYF.